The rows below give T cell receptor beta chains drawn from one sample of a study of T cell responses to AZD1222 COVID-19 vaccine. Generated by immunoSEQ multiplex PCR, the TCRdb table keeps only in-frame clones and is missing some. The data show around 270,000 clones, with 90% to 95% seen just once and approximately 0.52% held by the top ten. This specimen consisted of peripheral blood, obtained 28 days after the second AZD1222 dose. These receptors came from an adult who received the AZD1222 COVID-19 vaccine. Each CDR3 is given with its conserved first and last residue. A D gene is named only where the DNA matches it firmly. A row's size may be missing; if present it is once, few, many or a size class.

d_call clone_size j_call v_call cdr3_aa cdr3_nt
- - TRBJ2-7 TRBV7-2 CASSFLGVSYEQYF TGTGCCAGCAGCTTCCTAGGGGTATCCTACGAGCAGTACTTC
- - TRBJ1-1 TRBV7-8 CASSLVGGMNTEAFF TGTGCCAGCAGCTTAGTAGGGGGGATGAACACTGAAGCTTTCTTT
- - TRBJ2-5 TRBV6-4 CASEPRRRETQYF TGTGCCAGCGAGCCTCGGAGAAGAGAGACCCAGTACTTC
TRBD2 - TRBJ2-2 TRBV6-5 CASTGGDTGELFF TGTGCCAGCACGGGGGGGGACACCGGGGAGCTGTTTTTT
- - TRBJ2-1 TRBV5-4 CASSPGGISYNEQFF TGTGCCAGCAGCCCGGGGGGCATTTCCTACAATGAGCAGTTCTTC
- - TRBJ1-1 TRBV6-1 CASSEGRREAFF TGTGCCAGCAGTGAAGGGCGCAGGGAAGCTTTCTTT
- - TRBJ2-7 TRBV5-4 CASSLGGGAGRSEQYF TGTGCCAGCAGCTTGGGTGGAGGGGCGGGTCGGTCCGAGCAGTACTTC
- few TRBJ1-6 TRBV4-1 CASSQDPPGAEYSPLHF TGCGCCAGCAGCCAAGACCCCCCGGGGGCGGAGTATTCACCCCTCCACTTT
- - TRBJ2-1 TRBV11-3 CASSPTDGSGYNEQFF TGTGCCAGCAGCCCTACGGACGGGAGTGGCTACAATGAGCAGTTCTTC
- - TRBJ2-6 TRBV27 CASSSLAGSSGANVLTF TGTGCCAGCAGTTCCCTCGCCGGAAGCTCTGGGGCCAACGTCCTGACTTTC
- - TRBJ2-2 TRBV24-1 CATSDLREAGELFF TGTGCCACCAGTGATCTCAGGGAAGCCGGGGAGCTGTTTTTT
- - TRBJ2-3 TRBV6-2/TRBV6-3 CASSYSSYRQDPRADTQYF TGTGCCAGCAGTTACTCCTCATACCGACAGGACCCACGGGCAGATACGCAGTATTTT
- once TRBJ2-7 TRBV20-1 CVRDKFYEQYF TGCGTCCGGGACAAGTTCTACGAGCAGTACTTC
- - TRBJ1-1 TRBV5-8 CASRRPTEAFF TGTGCCAGCCGGAGGCCCACTGAAGCTTTCTTT
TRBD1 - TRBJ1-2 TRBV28 CASSSGQNLAYTF TGTGCCAGCAGTTCGGGACAGAATTTAGCCTACACCTTC
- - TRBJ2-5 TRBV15 CATSRATETQYF TGTGCCACCAGCAGAGCCACAGAGACCCAGTACTTC
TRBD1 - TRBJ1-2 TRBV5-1 CASSLAGTGLSFYGYTF TGCGCCAGCAGCTTGGCCGGGACAGGGCTCAGCTTCTATGGCTACACCTTC
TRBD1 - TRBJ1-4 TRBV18 CASSPDRAEKLFF TGTGCCAGCTCACCTGACAGGGCAGAAAAACTGTTTTTT
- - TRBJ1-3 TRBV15 CATSRGAGNTIYF TGTGCCACCAGTCGGGGGGCAGGAAACACCATATATTTT
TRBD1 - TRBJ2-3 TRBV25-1 CASSETNPGQGPTDTQYF TGTGCCAGCAGTGAAACTAATCCGGGACAGGGGCCCACAGATACGCAGTATTTT
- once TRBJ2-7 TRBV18 CASSLRTEQYF TGTGCCAGCTCACTACGCACTGAGCAGTACTTC
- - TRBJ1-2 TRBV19 CASRIITSDGLSGYTF TGTGCCAGTAGAATCATAACCTCGGACGGACTTTCGGGCTACACCTTC
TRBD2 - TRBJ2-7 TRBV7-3 CASSFAGGYEQYF TGTGCCAGCAGCTTTGCGGGAGGGTACGAGCAGTACTTC
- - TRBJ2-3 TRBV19 CASSTAGDTQYF TGTGCCAGTAGCACAGCGGGAGATACGCAGTATTTT
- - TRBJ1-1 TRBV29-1 CSVVGTRGTNTEAFF TGCAGCGTTGTAGGTACAAGGGGGACGAACACTGAAGCTTTCTTT
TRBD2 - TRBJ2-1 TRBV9 CASSDAGGGFDEQFF TGTGCCAGCAGCGATGCGGGGGGAGGGTTCGATGAGCAGTTCTTC
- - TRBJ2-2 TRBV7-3 CASSLGTRLGSGELFF TGTGCCAGCAGCTTAGGGACCCGCCTCGGTTCCGGGGAGCTGTTTTTT